Below are 12 T cell receptor beta chains sequenced from a single sample in a study of blood T cells in healthy people across ages. A sample-barcoded 5' primer and a J-beta primer mix were used in a second PCR of roughly 6 to 11 cycles. MiXCR, run by TCRdb on the 5' RACE reads, gives a single entry per CDR3 protein. Of over a million distinct CDR3 sequences listed, 35% to 45% were seen once; the top ten hold around 4%. The sequenced sample was blood. The receptor set was obtained from a woman aged 18-29 years in good health.

This clonotype was counted only a few times. The chain uses TRBV28 and TRBJ2-7; D is unresolved. Germline V gene lookup returns CDR1 MDHEN and CDR2 SYDVKM. The CDR3 totals 19 residues. Trimming took off 6 bases at V and 3 bases at J, with 30 bases between the two ends. CDR3: CASRILAPTTWSSFYEQYF. The CDR3 DNA reads as TGTGCCAGCAGAATATTGGCCCCGACCACATGGTCGAGTTTCTACGAGCAGTACTTC.

This rearrangement joins TRBV5-6 to TRBJ2-1; 8 bases fit TRBD2. The closer fit of TRBJ2-7 to the DNA end suggests the J call may be wrong. The V gene's germline CDR1 is SGHDT and CDR2 YYEEEE. This CDR3 contains 16 residues. This chain's CDR3 is CASSLGGTRLNNEQYF. The DNA of the CDR3 is TGTGCCAGCAGCTTGGGCGGGACTAGACTTAACAATGAGCAGTACTTC.

This clonotype has only a few counts. V usage is TRBV3-1 and J usage is TRBJ1-2, with D perhaps matching TRBD1 (5 bases). The CDR3 spans 17 residues. V was trimmed by 3 bases and J by 0 bases, leaving 17 bases between them. Germline loops: CDR1 LGHDT, CDR2 YNNKEL (reference sequence). CDR3 region: CASSHGKRDGANYGYTF. CDR3 coding DNA: TGTGCCAGCAGCCACGGGAAAAGGGACGGAGCTAACTATGGCTACACCTTC.

V and J are TRBV27 and TRBJ1-2; the D gene is possibly TRBD1 (5 bases). The CDR3 is 13 amino acids. Trimming took 2 bases from V and 7 from J, leaving 11 bases between them. Germline-derived CDR1 and CDR2 are MNHEY and SMNVEV (reference sequence). The CDR3 DNA follows: TGTGCCAGCAGTTTAATCGGGGGGAGTGGCTACACCTTC. Amino acid sequence: CASSLIGGSGYTF.

This clonotype was recorded at least ten times. V gene TRBV7-2 combines with J gene TRBJ2-1; D is possibly TRBD1 or TRBD2 (6 bases each). V was shortened by 8 bases and J by 4 bases, with 9 bases between the two germline ends. The CDR3 totals 12 residues. Germline assignment: CDR1 SGHTA and CDR2 FQGNSA. CDR3 sequence: CASGGQYNEQFF. The CDR3 bases are TGTGCCAGCGGGGGGCAGTACAATGAGCAGTTCTTC.

Only a few counts were recorded for this clonotype. The chain recombines TRBV20-1 with TRBJ1-6; D is perhaps TRBD1 (5 bases). Between the trimmed V and J ends, which lost 3 bases and 15 bases, there was a span of 18 bases. CDR3 length: 13 residues. Per the germline V gene, CDR1 is DFQATT and CDR2 is SNEGSKA (reference sequence). The CDR3: CSASTGRDRHLHF. For the CDR3, the DNA is TGCAGTGCTAGCACCGGCAGGGATAGGCACCTCCACTTT.

V and J are TRBV6-2 or TRBV6-3 and TRBJ1-1; D not certain. The germline V gene encodes CDR1 MNHEY and CDR2 SVGEGT. The ends were cut back, 2 bases at V and 5 bases at J, with 9 bases in the middle. The CDR3 runs 13 residues. Written as DNA, the CDR3 is TGTGCCAGCAGTTACGCAGAGAGGACTGAAGCTTTCTTT. This translates into CASSYAERTEAFF.

V and J are TRBV25-1 and TRBJ2-1; D uncertain. The CDR3 has 17 residues. Germline CDR1 is MGHDK and CDR2 is SYGVNS. The V end lost 5 bases, the J end lost 2 bases, and 19 bases lay between the germline ends. Written as DNA, the CDR3 is TGTGCCAGCAGTCTCAATACATGGGCAGGCCCCTACAATGAGCAGTTCTTC. Amino acids: CASSLNTWAGPYNEQFF.

This clonotype was counted between two and nine times. The rearrangement joins TRBV6-6 to TRBJ1-2, with D perhaps TRBD1 (6 bases). This CDR3 comprises 14 residues. Germline V gene data show CDR1 as MNHNY and CDR2 as SVGAGI (reference sequence). V lost 2 bases, J lost 5 bases, and 12 bases lay in between. This CDR3 is CASSYPQGIYGYTF. Written as DNA, the CDR3 is TGTGCCAGCAGTTACCCCCAGGGGATATATGGCTACACCTTC.

This rearrangement joins TRBV20-1 to TRBJ1-1; unclear D gene. This CDR3 has 15 residues. V was trimmed by 0 bases and J by 3 bases, leaving 14 bases between them. Looked up from germline, CDR1 is DFQATT and CDR2 is SNEGSKA (reference sequence). The CDR3 coding sequence is TGCAGTGCTAGAGATTTATGGACCCCAGACACTGAAGCTTTCTTT. This gives the protein CSARDLWTPDTEAFF.

This clonotype was picked up a small number of times. The chain is built from TRBV29-1 and TRBJ2-7; 9 bases are a match to TRBD2. V lost 6 bases, J lost 2 bases, and 8 bases stayed unmatched. The CDR3 runs to 14 residues. Germline V gene sequence: CDR1 SQVTM, CDR2 ANQGSEA. The CDR3 loop is CSVKLTSGAYEQYF. In DNA, the CDR3 is TGCAGCGTAAAATTGACTAGCGGAGCCTACGAGCAGTACTTC.

J is TRBJ2-7 and V is TRBV2; 10 bases line up with TRBD1. The junction had 10 bases not matched to a gene; V was cut back by 2 bases and J by 3 bases. Germline loops: CDR1 SNHLY, CDR2 FYNNEI. This CDR3 is built from 17 residues. Written as DNA, the CDR3 is TGTGCCAGCAGTGAAATGGGACAGGGGCTCCCCATCTACGAGCAGTACTTC. This sequence encodes CASSEMGQGLPIYEQYF. The complete variable domain, with remaining parts taken from reference TRBV2 and TRBJ2-7, reads EPEVTQTPSHQVTQMGQEVILRCVPISNHLYFYWYRQILGQKVEFLVSFYNNEISEKSEIFDDQFSVERPDGSNFTLKIRSTKLEDSAMYFCASSEMGQGLPIYEQYFGPGTRLTVT.